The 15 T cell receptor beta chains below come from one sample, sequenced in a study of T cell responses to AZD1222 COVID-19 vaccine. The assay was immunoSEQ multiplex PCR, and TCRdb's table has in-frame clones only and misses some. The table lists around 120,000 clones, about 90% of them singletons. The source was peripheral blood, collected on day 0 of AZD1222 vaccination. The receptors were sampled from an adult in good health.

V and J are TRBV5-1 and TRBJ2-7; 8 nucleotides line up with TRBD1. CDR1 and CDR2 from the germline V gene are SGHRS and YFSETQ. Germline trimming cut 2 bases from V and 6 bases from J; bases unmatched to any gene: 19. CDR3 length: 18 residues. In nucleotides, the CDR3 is TGCGCCAGCAGCTTCTCGAAAACCCCCGGGACAGGTTACGCCGAGCAGTACTTC. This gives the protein CASSFSKTPGTGYAEQYF. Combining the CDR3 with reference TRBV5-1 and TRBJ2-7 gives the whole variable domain KAGVTQTPRYLIKTRGQQVTLSCSPISGHRSVSWYQQTPGQGLQFLFEYFSETQRNKGNFPGRFSGRQFSNSRSEMNVSTLELGDSALYLCASSFSKTPGTGYAEQYFGPGTRLTVT.

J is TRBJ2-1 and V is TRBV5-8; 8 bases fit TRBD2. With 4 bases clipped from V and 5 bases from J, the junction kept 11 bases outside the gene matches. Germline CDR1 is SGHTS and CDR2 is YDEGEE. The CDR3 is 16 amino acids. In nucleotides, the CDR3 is TGTGCCAGCAGCCCGAGGACTAGCTTGAACAACAATGAGCAGTTCTTC. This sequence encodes CASSPRTSLNNNEQFF. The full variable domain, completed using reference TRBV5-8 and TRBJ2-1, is EAGVTQSPTHLIKTRGQQATLRCSPISGHTSVYWYQQALGLGLQFLLWYDEGEERNRGNFPPRFSGRQFPNYSSELNVNALELEDSALYLCASSPRTSLNNNEQFFGPGTRLTVL.

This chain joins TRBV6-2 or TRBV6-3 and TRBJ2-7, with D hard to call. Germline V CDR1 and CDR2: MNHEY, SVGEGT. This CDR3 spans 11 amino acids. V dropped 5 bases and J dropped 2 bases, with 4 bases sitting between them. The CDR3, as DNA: TGTGCCAGCAGTGTCCCCTACGAGCAGTACTTC. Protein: CASSVPYEQYF.

The CDR3 sequence: CASSQGPATDTQYF. The CDR3 region has the DNA TGCGCCAGCAGCCAAGGACCTGCCACAGATACGCAGTATTTT. V and J are TRBV4-3 and TRBJ2-3; no clear D. V was pared by 1 base and J by 2 bases, with 7 bases between. The CDR3 runs to 14 residues. The germline V gene has CDR1 LGHNA and CDR2 YSLEER.

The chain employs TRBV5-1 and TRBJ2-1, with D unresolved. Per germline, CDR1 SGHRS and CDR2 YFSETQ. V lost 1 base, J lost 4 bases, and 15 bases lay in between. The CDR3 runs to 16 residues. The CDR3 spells CASSLMASSIYNEQFF. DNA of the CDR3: TGCGCCAGCAGCTTGATGGCCTCATCCATATACAATGAGCAGTTCTTC.

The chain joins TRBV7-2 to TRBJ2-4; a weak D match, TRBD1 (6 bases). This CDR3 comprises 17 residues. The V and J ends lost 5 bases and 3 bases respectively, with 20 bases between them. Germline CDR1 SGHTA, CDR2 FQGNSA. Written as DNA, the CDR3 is TGTGCCAGCAGCCCGTCTAGTAAATTGGGACACAAAAACATTCAGTACTTC. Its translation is CASSPSSKLGHKNIQYF. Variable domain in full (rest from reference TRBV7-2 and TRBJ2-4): GAGVSQSPSNKVTEKGKDVELRCDPISGHTALYWYRQSLGQGLEFLIYFQGNSAPDKSGLPSDRFSAERTGGSVSTLTIQRTQQEDSAVYLCASSPSSKLGHKNIQYFGAGTRLSVL.

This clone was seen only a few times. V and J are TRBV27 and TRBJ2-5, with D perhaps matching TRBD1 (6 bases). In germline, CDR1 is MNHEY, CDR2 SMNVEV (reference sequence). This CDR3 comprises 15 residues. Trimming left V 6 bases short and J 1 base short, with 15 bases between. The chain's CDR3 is CASRRPGAPQETQYF. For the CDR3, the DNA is TGTGCCAGCAGGCGACCAGGGGCTCCCCAAGAGACCCAGTACTTC.

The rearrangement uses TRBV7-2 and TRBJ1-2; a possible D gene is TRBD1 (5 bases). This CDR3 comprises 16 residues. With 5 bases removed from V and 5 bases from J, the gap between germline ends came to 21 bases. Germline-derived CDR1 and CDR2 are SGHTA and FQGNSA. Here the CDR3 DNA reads TGTGCCAGCAGCCTCGCCCGGGACCCCTCCGTGTATGGCTACACCTTC. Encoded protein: CASSLARDPSVYGYTF.

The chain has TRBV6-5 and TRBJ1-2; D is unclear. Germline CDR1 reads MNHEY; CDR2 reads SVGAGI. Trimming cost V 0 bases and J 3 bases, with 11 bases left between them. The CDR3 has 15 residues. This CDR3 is CASSYSPGYDYGYTF. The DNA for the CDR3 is TGTGCCAGCAGTTACTCCCCAGGCTACGACTATGGCTACACCTTC.

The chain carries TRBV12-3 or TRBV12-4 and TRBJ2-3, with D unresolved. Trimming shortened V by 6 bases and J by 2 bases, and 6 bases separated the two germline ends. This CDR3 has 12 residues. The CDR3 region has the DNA TGTGCCAGCAGCCGGACCACAGATACGCAGTATTTT. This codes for CASSRTTDTQYF.

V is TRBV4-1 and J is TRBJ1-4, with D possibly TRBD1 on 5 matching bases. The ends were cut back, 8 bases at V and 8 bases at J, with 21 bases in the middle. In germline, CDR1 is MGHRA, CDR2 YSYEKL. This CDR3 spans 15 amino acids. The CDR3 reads CASSLIMGPREKLFF. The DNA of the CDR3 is TGCGCCAGCTCATTAATAATGGGGCCCCGAGAAAAACTGTTTTTT.

The CDR3 protein is CAISETQETQYF. The CDR3 DNA reads TGTGCCATCAGTGAGACTCAAGAGACCCAGTACTTC. The V gene is TRBV10-3, the J gene TRBJ2-5; no clear D gene. This CDR3 is built from 12 residues. V was trimmed by 2 bases and J by 2 bases, leaving 3 bases between them. The germline gives CDR1 ENHRY, CDR2 SYGVKD.

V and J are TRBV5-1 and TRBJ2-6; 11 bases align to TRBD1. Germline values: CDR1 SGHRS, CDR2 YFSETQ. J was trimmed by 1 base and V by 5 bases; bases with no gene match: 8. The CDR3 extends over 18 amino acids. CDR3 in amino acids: CASRSSRDRGSGANVLTF. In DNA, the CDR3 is TGCGCCAGCAGGAGTAGCCGGGACAGGGGGTCTGGGGCCAACGTCCTGACTTTC.

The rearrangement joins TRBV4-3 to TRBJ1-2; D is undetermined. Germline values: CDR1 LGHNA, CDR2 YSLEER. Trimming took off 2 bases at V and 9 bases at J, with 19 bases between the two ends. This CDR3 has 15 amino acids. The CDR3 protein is CASSQLVRGSESYTF. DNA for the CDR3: TGCGCCAGCAGCCAATTGGTTCGGGGTAGCGAGAGCTACACCTTC.

DNA of the CDR3: TGTGCCAGCAGTGTCCCCCGGTTGGAGGGGAAAGTTGAAAAACTGTTTTTT. Translated: CASSVPRLEGKVEKLFF. V and J are TRBV6-4 and TRBJ1-4; a possible D gene is TRBD1 (5 bases). Germline CDR1 and CDR2: MRHNA and SNTAGT. The CDR3 consists of 17 residues. V shed 4 bases and J shed 7 bases, with 22 bases lying between them.